This entry describes one T cell receptor beta chain. The source of the sample is a study of CD8+CD57+ T cells in acquired aplastic anemia. Genomic DNA templated the TCR beta VDJ and CDR3 profiling. TCRdb ran MiXCR on the reads and lists one entry per CDR3 protein. The sample gives 150,000 to 200,000 distinct CDR3 sequences, around three fifths of which show up once; more than 45% is in the top ten. Sequences were obtained from sorted CD4+, CD8+, or CD8+CD57+ T cells (not recorded which) from PBMCs. The clonotype was recovered from a human donor with severe aplastic anemia or a healthy control (not recorded which).

The CDR3: CATSDFRVSDTQYF. CDR3 sequence (DNA): TGTGCCACCAGTGATTTTAGGGTGTCAGATACGCAGTATTTT. The genes are TRBV24-1 and TRBJ2-3; D is uncertain. V lost 1 base to trimming and J lost 4 bases, with 8 bases between them. The CDR3 sequence is 14 residues long. The germline gives CDR1 KGHDR, CDR2 SFDVKD.